This is a list of T cell receptor beta chains from one sample in a study of blood T cell repertoires in COVID-19. The data were produced by immunoSEQ multiplex PCR, yet TCRdb's version contains in-frame clones alone and is incomplete. The sample includes around 300,000 clones, 88% of them seen just once. The sequenced sample consisted of PBMCs or T cells enriched from blood (not recorded which). These receptors all stem from a woman aged 60 to 75 in a cohort exposed to, infected with or recovered from COVID-19 (not recorded which). Each CDR3 is given without its conserved first and last residue.

v_gene,len,CDR3aa
TRBV27,12,ASSLSEGNTEAF
TRBV27,12,ASSLNRGTYGYT
TRBV27,11,ASKRTGLGEQY
TRBV5-1,14,ASRDTSGSHYNEQF
TRBV6-5,13,ASSLRGGSNQPQH
TRBV5-1,15,ASSPGQGGSYNSPLH
TRBV15,15,ATSRELAGGQADTQY
TRBV10-1,12,ASRPGQGRGEQF
TRBV9,13,ASSVGGTQNTEAF
TRBV2,13,ANAPRQGSTDTQY
TRBV11-2,14,ASSSGLAGTHYEQY
TRBV18,11,ASSPGQGETQY
TRBV27,17,ASSLSALQLAGEVGELF
TRBV28,13,ASSLPPDRGPSAF
TRBV11-2,14,ASSLDRDLYNYGYT
TRBV28,14,ASSLGDRGGNTEAF
TRBV21-1,14,ASSKKGFSLSYEQY
TRBV3-1/TRBV3-2,14,ASSPWTSGGIYEQY
TRBV27,11,ASSHGAGYGYT
TRBV9,15,ASSVETGTSSYNEQF
TRBV2,14,ASRLDRGWSNQPQH
TRBV6-5,11,ASSSLYQETQY
TRBV15,14,ATSRDLGGTGTEAF
TRBV11-3,12,ASSLGGIGDTQY
TRBV5-4,13,ASSLVGGTNYGYT
TRBV11-2,13,ASSLGQGPQETQY
TRBV10-3,15,AISEYPPGQGYQPQH
TRBV5-1,16,ASSSGLAGVSSYNEQF
TRBV9,14,ASSDPMGGPADTQY
TRBV18,11,ASSLAQNTEAF
TRBV7-2,11,ASSLGAPYEQY
TRBV19,14,ASSIRQGVSNTEAF
TRBV6-5,11,ASRIGQGAEQF
TRBV6-5,12,ASSYFGGSTEAF
TRBV19,15,ASVPGRGLRSTDTQY
TRBV27,17,ASGPAGGVYRGRGNEQF
TRBV11-2,14,ASSSNQGKQYYEQY
TRBV11-3,15,ASSLDLGPGAYNEQF